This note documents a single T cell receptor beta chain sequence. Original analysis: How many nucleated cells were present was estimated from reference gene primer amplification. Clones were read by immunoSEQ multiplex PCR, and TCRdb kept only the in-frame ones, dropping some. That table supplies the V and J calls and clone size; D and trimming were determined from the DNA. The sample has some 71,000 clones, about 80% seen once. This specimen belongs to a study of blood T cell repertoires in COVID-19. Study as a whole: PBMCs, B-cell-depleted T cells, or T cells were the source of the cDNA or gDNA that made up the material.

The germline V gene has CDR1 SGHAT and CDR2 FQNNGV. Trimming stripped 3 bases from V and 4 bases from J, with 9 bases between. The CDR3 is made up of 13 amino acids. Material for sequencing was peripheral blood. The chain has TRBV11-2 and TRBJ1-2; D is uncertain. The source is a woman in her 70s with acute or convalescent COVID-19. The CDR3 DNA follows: TGTGCCAGCAGCTTCGAGGGAGTCTATGGCTACACCTTC. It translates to CASSFEGVYGYTF.